Listed here are 7 T cell receptor beta chains from one sample, sequenced in a study of OX40 agonist ivuxolimab in advanced cancers. The assay was immunoSEQ multiplex PCR, and TCRdb's table has in-frame clones only and misses some. The sample lists more than 70,000 clones, around 93% seen once, with 14% in the top ten. The input for sequencing was CD4+ or CD8+ T cells sorted from blood, taken in a trial of the OX40 agonist ivuxolimab. The source of these receptors is an adult with an advanced solid tumor such as melanoma, head and neck, liver or kidney cancer.

The J gene is TRBJ2-1, the V gene TRBV9, with 8 bases identical to TRBD2. V trimming: 5 bases; J trimming: 7 bases; junction bases outside the gene matches: 2. CDR1 and CDR2 from the germline V gene are SGDLS and YYNGEE. This CDR3 has 12 amino acids. CDR3 in amino acids: CASSASGNEQFF. The CDR3 DNA sequence: TGTGCCAGCAGTGCTAGCGGGAATGAGCAGTTCTTC.

V gene TRBV27 combines with J gene TRBJ2-7; a possible D gene is TRBD1 (6 bases). The CDR3 runs 15 residues. Germline lookup yields CDR1 MNHEY and CDR2 SMNVEV (reference sequence). The V end was cut by 0 bases, the J end by 4 bases, with 13 bases between. The CDR3 sequence: CASSLSMGHLYEQYF. In nucleotides, the CDR3 is TGTGCCAGCAGTTTATCCATGGGACACCTATACGAGCAGTACTTC.

A note on this clone: The identical CDR3 is also encoded by other nucleotide sequences in the sample. The chain employs TRBV27 and TRBJ1-5; a possible D gene is TRBD1 (5 bases). V was trimmed by 9 bases and J by 1 base, leaving 13 bases between them. The CDR3 covers 14 residues. Germline values: CDR1 MNHEY, CDR2 SMNVEV (reference sequence). The CDR3 protein is CASSLGGSNQPQHF. CDR3 in DNA: TGTGCCAGTAGCCTGGGGGGAAGCAATCAGCCCCAGCATTTT.

The genes are TRBV13 and TRBJ2-4, with TRBD1 identical over 8 bases. V lost 4 bases, J lost 3 bases, and 11 bases stayed unmatched. The CDR3 contains 17 residues. Germline values: CDR1 PRHDT, CDR2 FYEKMQ (reference sequence). The CDR3 sequence: CASSSEGQEFSKNIQYF. DNA of the CDR3: TGTGCCAGCAGCTCTGAGGGACAGGAGTTTAGCAAAAACATTCAGTACTTC. The whole variable domain, remainder taken from reference TRBV13 and TRBJ2-4, is AAGVIQSPRHLIKEKRETATLKCYPIPRHDTVYWYQQGPGQDPQFLISFYEKMQSDKGSIPDRFSAQQFSDYHSELNMSSLELGDSALYFCASSSEGQEFSKNIQYFGAGTRLSVL.

The gene calls are TRBV6-5 and TRBJ1-4; D remains unclear. Germline V CDR1 and CDR2: MNHEY, SVGAGI. Trimming shortened V by 6 bases and J by 7 bases, and 18 bases separated the two germline ends. This CDR3 spans 15 amino acids. For the CDR3, the DNA is TGTGCCAGCAGCCCCGGATGGGGTGTGGGTGAAAAACTGTTTTTT. Translated: CASSPGWGVGEKLFF.

The chain joins TRBV27 to TRBJ2-7, with D unresolved. The germline gives CDR1 MNHEY, CDR2 SMNVEV (reference sequence). The length of the CDR3 is 13 residues. Trimming took off 2 bases at V and 6 bases at J, with 11 bases between the two ends. CDR3: CASSLSGSVEQYF. DNA for the CDR3: TGTGCCAGCAGTTTAAGTGGGTCGGTCGAGCAGTACTTC.

The V and J genes are TRBV4-3 and TRBJ2-3; 8 nucleotides agree with TRBD2. The CDR3 length is 16 residues. Germline loops: CDR1 LGHNA, CDR2 YSLEER. V lost 0 bases to trimming and J lost 3 bases; unmatched junction nucleotides: 5. Written as DNA, the CDR3 is TGCGCCAGCAGCCAAGAGTCTAGCGGGCCGACAGATACGCAGTATTTT. Amino acids: CASSQESSGPTDTQYF.